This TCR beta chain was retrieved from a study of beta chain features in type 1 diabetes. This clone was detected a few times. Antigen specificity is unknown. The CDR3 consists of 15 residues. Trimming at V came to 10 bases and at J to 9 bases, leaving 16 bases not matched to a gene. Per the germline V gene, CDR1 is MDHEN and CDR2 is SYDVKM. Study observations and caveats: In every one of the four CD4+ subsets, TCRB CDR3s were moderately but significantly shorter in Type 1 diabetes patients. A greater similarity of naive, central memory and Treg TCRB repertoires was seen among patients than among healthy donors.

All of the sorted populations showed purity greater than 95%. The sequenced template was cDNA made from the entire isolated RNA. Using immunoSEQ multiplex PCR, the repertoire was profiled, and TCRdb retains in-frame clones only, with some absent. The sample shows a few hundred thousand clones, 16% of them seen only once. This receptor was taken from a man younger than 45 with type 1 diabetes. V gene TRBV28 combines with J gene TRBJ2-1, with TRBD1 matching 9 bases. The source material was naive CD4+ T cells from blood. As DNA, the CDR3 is TGTGCCACCCTCCCCTTACAGGGGGCTAGAGGTGAGCAGTTCTTC. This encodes CATLPLQGARGEQFF.